This T cell receptor (beta chain) was captured in a study of blood T cell repertoires in COVID-19. The overall study: COVID-19 samples, acute and convalescent, were from the United States, Italy and Spain. Sources were T cells, B-cell-depleted T cells, or PBMCs; the material itself was cDNA or gDNA.

In the original processing: Amplification of reference gene primers provided the estimated nucleated cell counts. Some clones are missing from TCRdb's copy, which holds only in-frame ones; the method was immunoSEQ multiplex PCR. The V and J calls and clone size are taken from that table; D and trimming were inferred from the DNA. The sample carries about 80,000 clones, about nine tenths recorded once. The TCR originated in a woman older than 75 with acute or convalescent COVID-19. Specimen: peripheral blood.

The CDR3 sequence: CAISEDLAASYEQYF. The CDR3, as DNA: TGTGCCATCAGTGAAGACCTAGCTGCGTCCTACGAGCAGTACTTC. The chain has TRBV10-3 and TRBJ2-7; a weak D match, TRBD2 (5 bases). Deletions cut 3 bases from V and 1 base from J, with 13 bases between. The length of the CDR3 is 15 residues. The germline V gene has CDR1 ENHRY and CDR2 SYGVKD.